This T cell receptor beta chain was recovered during a study of T cell responses to AZD1222 COVID-19 vaccine. This clone appeared a few times. Its antigen is unknown. CDR1 is LGHNA, CDR2 YSLEER, per germline. V lost 2 bases, J lost 2 bases, and 13 bases lay in between. The CDR3 contains 15 residues. Profiled with immunoSEQ multiplex PCR; TCRdb holds only in-frame clones, not every one. This repertoire shows more than 85,000 clones, 90% to 95% found once; its top ten account for less than 8%. Study results and caveats: Vaccine-related CD4 TCRs covered spike, predominating at 160-218 and 743-854. As reported, nearly half of all spike-specific TCRs target variant regions that are unmutated. Increased Spike-specific TCR breadth and depth were observed after two AZD1222 doses. The donor group comprised mostly white British people and more females; the analysis possibly underestimated clonal diversity.

The chain recombines TRBV4-3 with TRBJ2-7; perhaps TRBD1 as D (6 bases). The sequence was obtained from an adult in good health. Sequencing was performed on peripheral blood, taken on day 0 of AZD1222 vaccination. The CDR3 sequence: CASSQRSGATYEQYF. The CDR3 nucleotides read TGCGCCAGCAGCCAAAGGTCAGGGGCCACCTACGAGCAGTACTTC.